This record covers a single T cell receptor beta chain. Its antigen is not known. Produced via immunoSEQ multiplex PCR; TCRdb's table is partial and in-frame only. The sample yields under 150,000 clones, around 94% seen once. Germline loops: CDR1 GTSNPN, CDR2 SVGIG (reference sequence). The CDR3 consists of 17 residues. V was shortened by 3 bases and J by 3 bases, with 23 bases between the two germline ends. This specimen comes from a study of T cell responses to AZD1222 COVID-19 vaccine. Looking at the study overall: The study pooled second doses at about 4 or about 12 weeks.

Regarding the study as a whole: In a largely white British group with more females than males, clonal diversity was possibly underestimated.

This material consisted of peripheral blood, taken on day 0 of AZD1222 vaccination. This receptor was obtained from an adult in good health. The chain joins TRBV30 to TRBJ1-1; weak D call: TRBD1 (6 bases). The CDR3 nucleotides are TGTGCCTGGAGCAGACTAATGACCGGGACATTTTACACTGAAGCTTTCTTT. It translates to CAWSRLMTGTFYTEAFF. The variable domain in full, completed from reference TRBV30 and TRBJ1-1, reads SQTIHQWPATLVQPVGSPLSLECTVEGTSNPNLYWYRQAAGRGLQLLFYSVGIGQISSEVPQNLSASRPQDRQFILSSKKLLLSDSGFYLCAWSRLMTGTFYTEAFFGQGTRLTVV.